These T cell receptor beta chains were read from a single sample in a study of blood T cell repertoires in COVID-19. Generated by immunoSEQ multiplex PCR, the TCRdb table keeps only in-frame clones and is missing some. Of tens of thousands of clones listed, more than 65% were seen once; the top ten hold 6.3%. The sample was peripheral blood. Source of these receptors: a man between 60 and 70 years old with acute or convalescent COVID-19. Both conserved end residues are trimmed from each CDR3. Each record gives: D gene, CDR3 length, V gene, J gene, CDR3 protein. The D gene is left open where the match is weak.

.	13	TRBV6-2/TRBV6-3	TRBJ2-2	ASSPGVEGSGELF
.	14	TRBV4-3	TRBJ1-1	ASSQGVQGGNTEAF
.	13	TRBV7-2	TRBJ2-1	ASSPSWVRVGEQF
.	10	TRBV30	TRBJ2-7	AWSTTGNEQY
.	10	TRBV10-3	TRBJ2-3	AISGRGDTQY
.	13	TRBV4-3	TRBJ2-7	ASSQDRAGTYEQY
.	13	TRBV5-1	TRBJ2-5	ASSLTGTGYETQY
.	12	TRBV15	TRBJ2-3	ATSRVDSTDTQY
TRBD2	15	TRBV5-4	TRBJ2-4	ASSPAGEWLAKNIQY
.	11	TRBV24-1	TRBJ2-5	ATSDTGWETQY
TRBD1	15	TRBV23-1	TRBJ1-1	ASSPIGTGEVRTEAF
.	11	TRBV6-1	TRBJ1-2	ASSEVRSGGYT
TRBD2	16	TRBV4-1	TRBJ2-7	ASSQGLAGGPSSYEQY
.	11	TRBV6-5	TRBJ1-1	ASREIVNTEAF
TRBD1	13	TRBV6-5	TRBJ2-2	ASSLGQSSTGELF
.	13	TRBV5-4	TRBJ2-7	ASSLAGARFYEQY
TRBD1	12	TRBV6-2/TRBV6-3	TRBJ2-5	ASSYGTSTGAPY
.	15	TRBV11-2	TRBJ2-4	ASRSFGQSLAKNIQY
TRBD1	13	TRBV6-1	TRBJ1-1	ASSDGQGARTEAF
TRBD1	11	TRBV4-1	TRBJ1-1	ASRLTGETEAF
TRBD1	13	TRBV5-1	TRBJ2-7	ASSADRGSGYEQY
.	12	TRBV27	TRBJ2-1	ASSVGVAYNEQF
.	13	TRBV5-6	TRBJ1-5	ASSVGGGSPQPQH
TRBD2	12	TRBV5-1	TRBJ2-7	ASSLAGRGYEQY
TRBD1	12	TRBV19	TRBJ2-7	ASQAGQGSYEQY
TRBD1	13	TRBV18	TRBJ1-6	ASSPPAGGESPLH
.	12	TRBV7-2	TRBJ2-2	ASSSQGSSGELF
TRBD1	14	TRBV6-4	TRBJ1-2	ASSSRAGTGIYGYT
.	10	TRBV20-1	TRBJ2-5	SASGTVRTQY
.	16	TRBV21-1	TRBJ2-3	ASSKEELSGADTDTQY
.	13	TRBV12-5	TRBJ1-6	ASGLTGLGNSPLH
.	14	TRBV7-2	TRBJ2-3	ASSFNEAGSTDTQY
.	10	TRBV27	TRBJ1-6	ASRQYNSPLH
.	15	TRBV10-3	TRBJ1-1	AIRQSIESGWNTEAF
.	13	TRBV28	TRBJ1-1	ASSLGGRGYTEAF
TRBD1	12	TRBV7-9	TRBJ2-5	ASSFWDRGQTQY
TRBD1	10	TRBV6-5	TRBJ1-1	ASGQGYTEAF
TRBD2	13	TRBV4-1	TRBJ2-1	ASSQGTSRNNEQF
TRBD1	12	TRBV10-2	TRBJ1-6	ASSEAGGNSPLH
.	13	TRBV9	TRBJ1-2	ASSVGGGEGDGYT
TRBD2	11	TRBV7-9	TRBJ2-7	ASGAGGSYEQY
.	9	TRBV10-3	TRBJ1-3	AISSADTIY
.	11	TRBV2	TRBJ2-7	ASSGVHSYEQY
.	13	TRBV24-1	TRBJ2-5	ATSDTRGAQETQY
.	10	TRBV18	TRBJ1-1	ASSLHRDEAF
.	11	TRBV11-2	TRBJ1-1	ASRWTVNTEAF
.	14	TRBV11-3	TRBJ2-1	ASSLEGTNPYNEQF
.	13	TRBV5-4	TRBJ2-7	ASSLGTTVSYEQY
.	10	TRBV5-1	TRBJ1-2	ASSLEGVGYT
TRBD1	14	TRBV6-5	TRBJ1-1	ASSYSVRTGETVAF
TRBD2	15	TRBV5-1	TRBJ2-5	ASSLGPGLAGEETQY
TRBD2	13	TRBV27	TRBJ2-5	ASSLRASGGETQY
.	12	TRBV6-5	TRBJ1-1	ASSYSLQGSEAF
TRBD2	15	TRBV11-3	TRBJ2-2	ASSDRTSGGATGELF
TRBD1	13	TRBV29-1	TRBJ1-1	SAPGTGGLDTEAF
.	12	TRBV7-2	TRBJ2-5	ASSLGAGQETQY
.	18	TRBV9	TRBJ1-1	ASSSTAGTNYKEMNTEAF
.	12	TRBV5-4	TRBJ1-4	ASSLDKYNEKLF
.	9	TRBV20-1	TRBJ2-7	SAIRGTEQY
.	12	TRBV30	TRBJ1-2	AWRGRDRDYGYT